Following are 29 T cell receptor beta chains from one sample sequenced in a study of control samples from healthy donors and cancer patients. Sequenced by immunoSEQ multiplex PCR; TCRdb stores in-frame clones only, minus some. The sample lists 90,000 to 150,000 clones, around nine tenths occurring once. Sequenced input: blood. The receptors were gathered from a man between 25 and 39 years old in good health.

The count of this clone is one. The gene calls are TRBV7-3 and TRBJ2-1; D remains unclear. The ends were cut back, 2 bases at V and 7 bases at J, with 6 bases in the middle. The CDR3 loop spans 12 amino acids. Germline V lookup: CDR1 SGHTA, CDR2 FQGTGA. This CDR3 is CASSLWGNEQFF. CDR3 nucleotide sequence: TGTGCCAGCAGCTTATGGGGTAATGAGCAGTTCTTC.

The V gene is TRBV6-4, the J gene TRBJ1-6; 9 nucleotides line up with TRBD1. Germline CDR1 and CDR2: MRHNA and SNTAGT. This CDR3 has 15 residues. After removal of 0 bases from V and 10 bases from J, the junction contained 4 bases not matched to a gene. CDR3 sequence reads: CASSDSRDRASPLHF. DNA of the CDR3: TGTGCCAGCAGTGACTCGAGGGACAGGGCCTCACCCCTCCACTTT.

The chain carries TRBV27 and TRBJ1-5, with D hard to call. Germline lookup yields CDR1 MNHEY and CDR2 SMNVEV (reference sequence). There are 14 residues in the CDR3. Trimming took off 0 bases at V and 8 bases at J, with 11 bases between the two ends. The CDR3 sequence is CASSLSGNYEPQHF. DNA for the CDR3: TGTGCCAGCAGTTTATCAGGGAATTATGAGCCCCAGCATTTT.

The genes are TRBV9 and TRBJ1-1; no definite D call. Germline values: CDR1 SGDLS, CDR2 YYNGEE. This CDR3 has 15 amino acids. V gave up 0 bases and J gave up 5 bases, with 14 bases separating them. The CDR3 region has the DNA TGTGCCAGCAGCGTAGAGGCCCTTCGCGGGACTGAAGCTTTCTTT. Residues: CASSVEALRGTEAFF.

The V and J genes are TRBV15 and TRBJ1-5, with 7 bases fitting TRBD1. The CDR3 length is 16 residues. V gave up 0 bases and J gave up 5 bases; unmatched junction bases: 7. CDR1 is LNHNV and CDR2 is YYDKDF in the germline V gene (reference sequence). CDR3 in amino acids: CATSRDFRGGDQPQHF. The CDR3 nucleotides read TGTGCCACCAGCAGAGATTTTCGAGGGGGCGATCAGCCCCAGCATTTT.

The chain is built from TRBV29-1 and TRBJ1-5; D ambiguous. Germline-derived CDR1 and CDR2 are SQVTM and ANQGSEA. Trimming shortened V by 2 bases and J by 6 bases, and 11 bases separated the two germline ends. This CDR3 contains 13 residues. The CDR3 spells CSVEWQRGQPQHF. The CDR3, as DNA: TGCAGCGTTGAATGGCAGCGCGGTCAGCCCCAGCATTTT.

This chain joins TRBV5-1 and TRBJ2-1, with D maybe TRBD2 (5 bases). This CDR3 is built from 13 residues. Germline V gene data show CDR1 as SGHRS and CDR2 as YFSETQ. V lost 4 bases and J 6 bases, leaving 11 bases between the germline ends. CDR3 residues: CASSPLSVNEQFF. Here the CDR3 DNA reads TGCGCCAGCAGCCCCCTTAGCGTCAATGAGCAGTTCTTC.

This clone has just one count. The chain is built from TRBV4-2 and TRBJ1-3; D is unclear. CDR1 LGHNA and CDR2 YNFKEQ come from the germline V gene. V dropped 0 bases and J dropped 0 bases, with 12 bases sitting between them. The CDR3 has 17 amino acids. The CDR3 DNA is TGTGCCAGCAGCCAAGATGGTACTGCGAACTCTGGAAACACCATATATTTT. Its translation is CASSQDGTANSGNTIYF.

V is TRBV2 and J is TRBJ2-1; 7 nucleotides agree with TRBD2. The CDR3 extends over 15 amino acids. The ends lost 5 bases at V and 4 bases at J; junction bases unmatched: 8. CDR1 SNHLY and CDR2 FYNNEI come from the germline V gene. CDR3 sequence: CASSLSGFSYNEQFF. CDR3 DNA: TGTGCCAGCAGTCTTAGCGGGTTTTCTTACAATGAGCAGTTCTTC.

V gene TRBV13 combines with J gene TRBJ1-4; D not resolved. Germline lookup yields CDR1 PRHDT and CDR2 FYEKMQ (reference sequence). The CDR3 consists of 14 residues. The germline V and J ends were trimmed by 4 bases and 4 bases, with 10 bases remaining between them. DNA of the CDR3: TGTGCCAGCAGCTGGCGCGGGAATAATGAAAAACTGTTTTTT. It translates to CASSWRGNNEKLFF.

This clone was recorded a few times. This chain links TRBV5-1 with TRBJ2-5, with TRBD1 matching over 8 bases. The germline CDR1 and CDR2 sequences are SGHRS and YFSETQ. Germline trimming cut 2 bases from V and 7 bases from J; bases unmatched to any gene: 13. The CDR3 spans 16 residues. The CDR3 loop reads CASSLGTGGLEATQYF. As DNA, the CDR3 is TGCGCCAGCAGCTTAGGGACAGGAGGCTTGGAAGCGACCCAGTACTTC. The full variable domain, completed using reference TRBV5-1 and TRBJ2-5, is KAGVTQTPRYLIKTRGQQVTLSCSPISGHRSVSWYQQTPGQGLQFLFEYFSETQRNKGNFPGRFSGRQFSNSRSEMNVSTLELGDSALYLCASSLGTGGLEATQYFGPGTRLLVL.

This CDR3 reads CASSRTVNTEAFF. As DNA, the CDR3 is TGTGCCAGTTCGCGGACGGTGAACACTGAAGCTTTCTTT. The chain is built from TRBV19 and TRBJ1-1; D is ambiguous. The germline CDR1 and CDR2 sequences are LNHDA and SQIVND (reference sequence). V lost 8 bases to trimming and J lost 0 bases, with 10 bases between them. This CDR3 contains 13 residues.

The rearrangement joins TRBV11-2 to TRBJ1-3; no firm D call. The CDR3 loop spans 13 amino acids. Germline V gene sequence: CDR1 SGHAT, CDR2 FQNNGV. The V end was cut by 2 bases, the J end by 4 bases, with 6 bases between. The chain's CDR3 is CASSLPMGNTIYF. The DNA for the CDR3 is TGTGCCAGCAGCTTACCTATGGGAAACACCATATATTTT.

The chain recombines TRBV10-3 with TRBJ1-5; D not resolved. Germline loops: CDR1 ENHRY, CDR2 SYGVKD. The CDR3 totals 13 residues. Deletions cut 0 bases from V and 6 bases from J, with 6 bases between. CDR3 in amino acids: CAISESGVQPQHF. The CDR3 nucleotides read TGTGCCATCAGTGAGTCCGGGGTTCAGCCCCAGCATTTT.

V usage is TRBV3-1 (or the pseudogene TRBV3-2) and J usage is TRBJ2-5; D is ambiguous. This CDR3 is built from 14 residues. Germline V lookup: CDR1 LGHDT, CDR2 YNNKEL (reference sequence). The V end was cut by 1 base, the J end by 2 bases, with 8 bases between. CDR3 bases: TGTGCCAGCAGCCAAGGGCGACGGCAAGAGACCCAGTACTTC. Translated, it gives CASSQGRRQETQYF.

A single count supports this clone. J is TRBJ2-5 and V is TRBV3-1 (or the pseudogene TRBV3-2), with 13 bases lining up with TRBD2. The germline V gene has CDR1 LGHDT and CDR2 YNNKEL (reference sequence). Trimming at V came to 1 base and at J to 8 bases, leaving 10 bases not matched to a gene. The CDR3 runs to 17 residues. DNA for the CDR3: TGTGCCAGCAGCCAAGTACTACTAGCGGGGGGGCCGGGCACCCAGTACTTC. It specifies CASSQVLLAGGPGTQYF.

This chain uses TRBV24-1 with TRBJ1-2, with D unclear. Deletions cut 2 bases from V and 8 bases from J, with 14 bases between. This CDR3 spans 14 amino acids. Germline V gene sequence: CDR1 KGHDR, CDR2 SFDVKD. CDR3 sequence reads: CATSDSFQTSGYTF. The CDR3 DNA is TGTGCCACCAGTGATTCCTTCCAAACGAGCGGCTACACCTTC.

The chain links TRBV10-3 to TRBJ2-3; D possibly matches TRBD1 or TRBD2 (6 bases each). The CDR3 runs 12 residues. CDR1 and CDR2 (germline): ENHRY, SYGVKD. Trimming took 11 bases from V and 2 from J, leaving 11 bases between them. The CDR3 DNA reads TGTGCCGGAGGGGGAAACACAGATACGCAGTATTTT. Translating it yields CAGGGNTDTQYF.

The table lists this clone with a few counts. The J gene is TRBJ2-7, the V gene TRBV30; a possible D gene is TRBD2 (6 bases). Trimming shortened V by 0 bases and J by 9 bases, and 21 bases separated the two germline ends. This CDR3 has 15 residues. Germline-derived CDR1 and CDR2 are GTSNPN and SVGIG (reference sequence). CDR3 in DNA: TGTGCCTGGAGTGTACGGGCGGGATCCCCCCGATGGCAGTACTTC. It yields the protein CAWSVRAGSPRWQYF.

The chain couples TRBV11-3 to TRBJ1-1, with D possibly TRBD1 on 5 matching bases. V was trimmed by 5 bases and J by 0 bases, leaving 7 bases between them. The CDR3 has 13 residues. CDR1 and CDR2 from the germline V gene are SGHNT and YENEEA. CDR3 in DNA: TGTGCCAGCAGCCTAGGGGTGAACACTGAAGCTTTCTTT. This gives the protein CASSLGVNTEAFF.

This clone has only one observation. The J gene is TRBJ1-1, the V gene TRBV6-1; D remains unclear. Germline-derived CDR1 and CDR2 are MNHNS and SASEGT. Trimming cost V 2 bases and J 1 base, with 11 bases left between them. The CDR3 totals 15 residues. The CDR3 sequence is CASSELNWKNTEAFF. Here the CDR3 DNA reads TGTGCCAGCAGTGAACTTAATTGGAAGAACACTGAAGCTTTCTTT.

The gene calls are TRBV6-4 and TRBJ2-1; 9 bases fit TRBD2. V lost 3 bases to trimming and J lost 4 bases; unmatched junction nucleotides: 7. Germline V gene sequence: CDR1 MRHNA, CDR2 SNTAGT. This CDR3 region has 16 residues. The CDR3: CASSDYQRGAYNEQFF. The CDR3, as DNA: TGTGCCAGCAGTGATTATCAGCGGGGGGCGTACAATGAGCAGTTCTTC.

This chain links TRBV5-1 with TRBJ2-7, with D maybe TRBD2 (5 bases). Germline loops: CDR1 SGHRS, CDR2 YFSETQ. Trimming shortened V by 8 bases and J by 1 base, and 13 bases separated the two germline ends. CDR3 length: 13 residues. The CDR3 region has the DNA TGCGCCAGTAGGCAGAGGGTGTCCTACGAGCAGTACTTC. This gives the protein CASRQRVSYEQYF.

This clone was recorded a few times. The chain combines TRBV12-3 or TRBV12-4 with TRBJ1-1; no clear D gene. Trimming shortened V by 8 bases and J by 2 bases, and 12 bases separated the two germline ends. This CDR3 spans 13 amino acids. Here the CDR3 reads CASGSNTNTEAFF. For the CDR3, the DNA is TGTGCCAGCGGATCGAACACCAACACTGAAGCTTTCTTT.

V is TRBV11-2 and J is TRBJ1-1; 7 bases map to TRBD1. V gave up 1 base and J gave up 3 bases; unmatched junction bases: 2. This CDR3 has 14 amino acids. Germline V gene sequence: CDR1 SGHAT, CDR2 FQNNGV. CDR3 bases: TGTGCCAGCAGCTTAGTGCAGGGGGACACTGAAGCTTTCTTT. This translates into CASSLVQGDTEAFF.

The rearrangement links TRBV4-1 to TRBJ2-1, with D perhaps TRBD2 (5 bases). The germline CDR1 and CDR2 sequences are MGHRA and YSYEKL. The V end was cut by 0 bases, the J end by 9 bases, with 9 bases between. CDR3 size: 13 residues. The CDR3 sequence: CASSQEGRGEQFF. CDR3 nucleotide sequence: TGCGCCAGCAGCCAAGAGGGTCGGGGTGAGCAGTTCTTC.

The chain links TRBV14 to TRBJ2-3, with D possibly matching TRBD2 (6 bases). Germline V gene data show CDR1 as SGHDN and CDR2 as FVKESK. V was shortened by 0 bases and J by 2 bases, with 15 bases between the two germline ends. CDR3 length equals 17 residues. The CDR3: CASSQEEGRSFTDTQYF. CDR3 sequence (DNA): TGTGCCAGCAGCCAAGAGGAGGGACGCTCCTTCACAGATACGCAGTATTTT. The whole variable domain, remainder taken from reference TRBV14 and TRBJ2-3, is EAGVTQFPSHSVIEKGQTVTLRCDPISGHDNLYWYRRVMGKEIKFLLHFVKESKQDESGMPNNRFLAERTGGTYSTLKVQPAELEDSGVYFCASSQEEGRSFTDTQYFGPGTRLTVL.

The gene calls are TRBV11-3 and TRBJ2-5; TRBD2 matches at 14 bases. Losses at the gene ends were 4 bases for V and 4 bases for J; bases not matched to a gene: 2. CDR1 and CDR2 (germline): SGHNT, YENEEA. There are 15 residues in the CDR3. The CDR3 region is CASSYGTSGGETQYF. The CDR3 DNA is TGTGCCAGCAGCTATGGGACTAGCGGGGGAGAGACCCAGTACTTC.

This chain connects TRBV11-3 to TRBJ2-3; 11 bases are shared with TRBD1. Losses at the gene ends were 6 bases for V and 5 bases for J; bases not matched to a gene: 4. In germline, CDR1 is SGHNT, CDR2 YENEEA. The CDR3 sequence is 14 residues long. This CDR3 reads CASRGTGGVDTQYF. CDR3 nucleotide sequence: TGTGCCAGCAGGGGGACAGGGGGAGTAGATACGCAGTATTTT.